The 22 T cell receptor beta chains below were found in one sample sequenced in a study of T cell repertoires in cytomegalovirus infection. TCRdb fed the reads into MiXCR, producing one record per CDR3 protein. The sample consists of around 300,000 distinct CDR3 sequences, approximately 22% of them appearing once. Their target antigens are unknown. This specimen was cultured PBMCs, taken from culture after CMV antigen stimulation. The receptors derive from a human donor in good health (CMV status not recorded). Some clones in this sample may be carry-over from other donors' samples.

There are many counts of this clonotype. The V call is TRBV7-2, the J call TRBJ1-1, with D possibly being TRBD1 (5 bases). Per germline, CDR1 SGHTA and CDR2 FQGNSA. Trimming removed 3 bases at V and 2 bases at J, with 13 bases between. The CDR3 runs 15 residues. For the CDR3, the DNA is TGTGCCAGCAGCTTTAAGGGGAGCCCAAACACTGAAGCTTTCTTT. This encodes CASSFKGSPNTEAFF.

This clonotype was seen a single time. CDR3 sequence: CASSQLGGEGNTGELFF. The CDR3 DNA is TGCGCCAGCAGCCAGCTAGGAGGGGAGGGGAACACCGGGGAGCTGTTTTTT. This rearrangement joins TRBV5-1 to TRBJ2-2; 7 nucleotides match TRBD2. The length of the CDR3 is 17 residues. Germline V lookup: CDR1 SGHRS, CDR2 YFSETQ. Unmatched junction bases numbered 10, after V lost 4 bases and J lost 1 base.

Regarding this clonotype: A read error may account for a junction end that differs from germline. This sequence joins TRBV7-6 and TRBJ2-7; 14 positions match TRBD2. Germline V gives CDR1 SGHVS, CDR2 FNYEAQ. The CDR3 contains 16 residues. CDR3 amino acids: CASSAGTSGSWDELYF. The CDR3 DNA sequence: TGTGCCAGCAGCGCCGGGACTAGCGGGAGTTGGGACGAGCTGTACTTC. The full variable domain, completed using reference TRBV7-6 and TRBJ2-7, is GAGVSQSPRYKVTKRGQDVALRCDPISGHVSLYWYRQALGQGPEFLTYFNYEAQQDKSGLPNDRFSAERPEGSISTLTIQRTEQRDSAMYRCASSAGTSGSWDELYFGPGTRLTVT.

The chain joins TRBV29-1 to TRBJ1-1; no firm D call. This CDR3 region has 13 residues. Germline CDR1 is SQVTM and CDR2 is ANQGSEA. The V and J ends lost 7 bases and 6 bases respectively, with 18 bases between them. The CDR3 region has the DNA TGCAGCGCCCAGACGGCTAGCAACGCTGAAGCTTTCTTT. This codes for CSAQTASNAEAFF.

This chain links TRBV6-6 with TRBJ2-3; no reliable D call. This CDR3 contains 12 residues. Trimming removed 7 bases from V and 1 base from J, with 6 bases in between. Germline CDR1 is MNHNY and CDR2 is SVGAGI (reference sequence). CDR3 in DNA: TGTGCCAGCAACCAGGGCACAGATACGCAGTATTTT. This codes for CASNQGTDTQYF.

In DNA form, the CDR3 reads TGTGCCAGCAGTTACCATCGCGGTAGGACTAGAATTACCTACGAGCAGTACTTC. This translates into CASSYHRGRTRITYEQYF. The rearrangement joins TRBV6-2 or TRBV6-3 to TRBJ2-7, with 7 bases fitting TRBD2. This CDR3 region has 18 residues. J was trimmed by 2 bases and V by 2 bases; bases with no gene match: 15. The V gene's germline CDR1 is MNHEY and CDR2 SVGEGT.

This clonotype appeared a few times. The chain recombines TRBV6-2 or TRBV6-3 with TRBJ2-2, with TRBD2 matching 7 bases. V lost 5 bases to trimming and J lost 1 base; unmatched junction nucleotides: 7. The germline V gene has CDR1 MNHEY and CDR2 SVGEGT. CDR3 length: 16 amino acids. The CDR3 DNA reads TGTGCCAGCAGTAGCTCTAGCGGAGTGAACACCGGGGAGCTGTTTTTT. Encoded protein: CASSSSSGVNTGELFF.

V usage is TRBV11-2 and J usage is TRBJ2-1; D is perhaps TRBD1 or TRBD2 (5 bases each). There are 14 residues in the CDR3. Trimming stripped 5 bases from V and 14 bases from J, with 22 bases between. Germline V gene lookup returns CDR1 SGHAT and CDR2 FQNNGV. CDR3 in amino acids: CASSPTPRDPRKFF. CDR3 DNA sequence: TGTGCCAGCAGCCCTACACCCCGGGACCCGAGGAAGTTCTTC.

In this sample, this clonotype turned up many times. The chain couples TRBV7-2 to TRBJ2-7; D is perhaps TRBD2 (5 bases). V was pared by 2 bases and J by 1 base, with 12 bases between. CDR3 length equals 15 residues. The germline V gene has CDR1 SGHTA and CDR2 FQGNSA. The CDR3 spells CASSLSGGLSYEQYF. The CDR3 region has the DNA TGTGCCAGCAGCTTAAGTGGCGGGCTGTCCTACGAGCAGTACTTC.

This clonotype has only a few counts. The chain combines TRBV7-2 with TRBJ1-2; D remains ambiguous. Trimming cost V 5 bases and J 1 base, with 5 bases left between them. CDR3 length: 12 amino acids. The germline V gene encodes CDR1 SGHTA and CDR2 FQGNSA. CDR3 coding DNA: TGTGCCAGCAGCACCTATAACTATGGCTACACCTTC. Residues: CASSTYNYGYTF.

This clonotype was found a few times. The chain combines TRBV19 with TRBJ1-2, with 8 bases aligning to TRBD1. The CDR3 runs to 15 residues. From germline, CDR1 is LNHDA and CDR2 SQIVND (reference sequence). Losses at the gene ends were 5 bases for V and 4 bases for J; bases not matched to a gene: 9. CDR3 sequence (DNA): TGTGCCAGTAGTGTGGAGGGACAGGCAAGCTATGGCTACACCTTC. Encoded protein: CASSVEGQASYGYTF.

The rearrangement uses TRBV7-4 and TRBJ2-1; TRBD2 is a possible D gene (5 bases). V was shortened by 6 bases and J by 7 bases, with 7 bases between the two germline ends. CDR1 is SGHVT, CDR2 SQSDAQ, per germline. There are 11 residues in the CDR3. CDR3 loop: CASRRRNEQFF. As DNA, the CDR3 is TGTGCCAGCAGGAGGAGGAATGAGCAGTTCTTC. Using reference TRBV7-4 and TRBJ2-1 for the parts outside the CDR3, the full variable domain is GAGVSQSPRYKVAKRGRDVALRCDSISGHVTLYWYRQTLGQGSEVLTYSQSDAQRDKSGRPSGRFSAERPERSVSTLKIQRTEQGDSAVYLCASRRRNEQFFGPGTRLTVL.

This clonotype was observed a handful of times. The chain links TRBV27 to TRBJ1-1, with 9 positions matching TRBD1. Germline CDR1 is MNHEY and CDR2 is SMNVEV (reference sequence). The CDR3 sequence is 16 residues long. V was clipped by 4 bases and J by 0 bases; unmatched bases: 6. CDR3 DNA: TGTGCCAGCAGTTCAAGACAGGGGGGGATGAACACTGAAGCTTTCTTT. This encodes CASSSRQGGMNTEAFF.

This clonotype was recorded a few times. The CDR3 sequence: CASSALAGAYNEQFF. CDR3 bases: TGTGCCAGTAGTGCCTTGGCGGGAGCCTACAATGAGCAGTTCTTC. The chain uses TRBV19 and TRBJ2-1; TRBD2 aligns across 7 bases. Germline CDR1 reads LNHDA; CDR2 reads SQIVND (reference sequence). CDR3 size: 15 residues. The J segment lost 2 bases and the V segment lost 5 bases, leaving 6 bases of the junction unmatched. Combining the CDR3 with reference TRBV19 and TRBJ2-1 gives the whole variable domain DGGITQSPKYLFRKEGQNVTLSCEQNLNHDAMYWYRQDPGQGLRLIYYSQIVNDFQKGDIAEGYSVSREKKESFPLTVTSAQKNPTAFYLCASSALAGAYNEQFFGPGTRLTVL.

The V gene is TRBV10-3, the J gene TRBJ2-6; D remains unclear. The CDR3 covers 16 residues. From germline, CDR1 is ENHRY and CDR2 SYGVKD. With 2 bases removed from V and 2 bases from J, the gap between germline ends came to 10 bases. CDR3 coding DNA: TGTGCCATCAGTGAGGGCAGCCGTACTGGGGCCAACGTCCTGACTTTC. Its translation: CAISEGSRTGANVLTF.

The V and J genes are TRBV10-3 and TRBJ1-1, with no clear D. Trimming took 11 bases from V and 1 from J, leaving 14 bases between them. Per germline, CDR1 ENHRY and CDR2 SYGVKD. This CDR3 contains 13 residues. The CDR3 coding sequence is TGTGCCGCCCACACCGTATCGAACACTGAAGCTTTCTTT. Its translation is CAAHTVSNTEAFF.

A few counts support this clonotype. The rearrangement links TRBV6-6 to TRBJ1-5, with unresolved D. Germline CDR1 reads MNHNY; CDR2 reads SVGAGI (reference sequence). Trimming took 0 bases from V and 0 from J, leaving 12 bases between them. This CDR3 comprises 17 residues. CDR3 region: CASSYSTLAYSNQPQHF. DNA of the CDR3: TGTGCCAGCAGTTACTCGACCCTTGCCTATAGCAATCAGCCCCAGCATTTT.

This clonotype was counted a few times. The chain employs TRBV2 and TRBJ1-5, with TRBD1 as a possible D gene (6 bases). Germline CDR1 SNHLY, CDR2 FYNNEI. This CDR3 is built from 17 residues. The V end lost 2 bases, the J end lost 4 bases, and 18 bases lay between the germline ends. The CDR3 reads CASSERRGSGLNQPQHF. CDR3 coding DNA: TGTGCCAGCAGTGAACGGAGGGGGTCAGGGCTAAATCAGCCCCAGCATTTT.

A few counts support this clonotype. The CDR3 loop is CASSSRQGENEKLFF. For the CDR3, the DNA is TGTGCCAGCAGTTCTCGGCAGGGGGAAAATGAAAAACTGTTTTTT. This sequence joins TRBV7-2 and TRBJ1-4; 7 bases are shared with TRBD1. This CDR3 is built from 15 residues. V lost 6 bases, J lost 5 bases, and 9 bases stayed unmatched. Germline V CDR1 and CDR2: SGHTA, FQGNSA.

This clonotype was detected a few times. The CDR3 spells CASSLEERDTQYF. The CDR3 DNA reads as TGTGCCAGCAGCTTAGAGGAGAGGGATACGCAGTATTTT. The chain couples TRBV7-3 to TRBJ2-3, with unresolved D. The CDR3 contains 13 residues. Germline CDR1 reads SGHTA; CDR2 reads FQGTGA. Trimming took 2 bases from V and 6 from J, leaving 9 bases between them.

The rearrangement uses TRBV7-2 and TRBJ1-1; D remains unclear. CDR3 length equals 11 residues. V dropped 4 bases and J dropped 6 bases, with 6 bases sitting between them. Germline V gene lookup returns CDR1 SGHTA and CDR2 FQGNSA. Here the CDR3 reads CASSYSPEAFF. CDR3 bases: TGTGCCAGCAGCTATAGTCCTGAAGCTTTCTTT.

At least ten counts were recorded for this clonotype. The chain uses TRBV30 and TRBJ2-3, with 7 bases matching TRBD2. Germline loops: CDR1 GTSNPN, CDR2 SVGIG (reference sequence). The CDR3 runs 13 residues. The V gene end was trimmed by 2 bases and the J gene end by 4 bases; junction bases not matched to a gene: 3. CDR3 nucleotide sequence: TGTGCCTGGAGTTTTGCGGGAGCAGATACGCAGTATTTT. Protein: CAWSFAGADTQYF.